This is a list of T cell receptor beta chains from one sample in a study of T cell responses to AZD1222 COVID-19 vaccine. Clones were read by immunoSEQ multiplex PCR, and TCRdb kept only the in-frame ones, dropping some. This sample has about 120,000 clones, with 85% to 95% found just once. Sequencing was performed on peripheral blood, taken on day 0 of AZD1222 vaccination. Source of these receptors: an adult in good health. CDR3s include the opening cysteine and the closing phenylalanine or tryptophan. Fields, in order: V gene, D gene, clone size, J gene, CDR3 protein, CDR3 DNA. D genes are given only for firm matches. Size is stated for part of the rows, as once, few or many counts, or as a class when the clone is expanded.

v_gene: TRBV12-5
d_gene: TRBD1
abundance: .
j_gene: TRBJ2-1
CDR3aa: CASEGGDRYNEQFF
CDR3nt: TGTGCTAGTGAGGGCGGGGACAGGTACAATGAGCAGTTCTTC

v_gene: TRBV7-3
d_gene: .
abundance: .
j_gene: TRBJ2-6
CDR3aa: CASSLTSGNSGANVLTF
CDR3nt: TGTGCCAGCAGCTTAACGTCCGGAAACTCTGGGGCCAACGTCCTGACTTTC

v_gene: TRBV5-1
d_gene: .
abundance: .
j_gene: TRBJ1-1
CDR3aa: CASSLGVESTEAFF
CDR3nt: TGCGCCAGCAGCTTGGGGGTGGAAAGCACTGAAGCTTTCTTT

v_gene: TRBV7-3
d_gene: TRBD2
abundance: .
j_gene: TRBJ2-1
CDR3aa: CASSLMGTSGSSSYNEQFF
CDR3nt: TGTGCCAGCAGCTTAATGGGTACTAGCGGGAGTAGTTCCTACAATGAGCAGTTCTTC

v_gene: TRBV6-5
d_gene: .
abundance: .
j_gene: TRBJ1-2
CDR3aa: CASSTLGTNYGYTF
CDR3nt: TGTGCCAGCAGTACCCTCGGGACTAACTATGGCTACACCTTC

v_gene: TRBV10-3
d_gene: TRBD2
abundance: .
j_gene: TRBJ2-7
CDR3aa: CAISETSGASYEQYF
CDR3nt: TGTGCCATCAGTGAGACTAGCGGGGCCTCCTACGAGCAGTACTTC

v_gene: TRBV6-4
d_gene: .
abundance: .
j_gene: TRBJ1-2
CDR3aa: CASRLGQTPPF
CDR3nt: TGTGCCAGCAGACTTGGACAAACCCCTCCCTTC

v_gene: TRBV7-2
d_gene: .
abundance: .
j_gene: TRBJ1-2
CDR3aa: CASSLGTANYGYTF
CDR3nt: TGTGCCAGCAGCTTGGGGACGGCTAACTATGGCTACACCTTC

v_gene: TRBV18
d_gene: TRBD1
abundance: .
j_gene: TRBJ1-2
CDR3aa: CASSPPAGQGSYTF
CDR3nt: TGTGCCAGCTCACCTCCCGCGGGACAGGGCAGCTACACCTTC

v_gene: TRBV28
d_gene: .
abundance: .
j_gene: TRBJ2-1
CDR3aa: CASSPGSVYNEQFF
CDR3nt: TGTGCCAGCAGTCCAGGGTCCGTCTACAATGAGCAGTTCTTC

v_gene: TRBV6-5
d_gene: .
abundance: .
j_gene: TRBJ1-2
CDR3aa: CASTPRVPVYGYTF
CDR3nt: TGTGCCAGCACCCCCAGAGTTCCCGTCTATGGCTACACCTTC

v_gene: TRBV28
d_gene: .
abundance: .
j_gene: TRBJ1-1
CDR3aa: CASRTTTGAFF
CDR3nt: TGTGCCAGCAGAACCACAACGGGAGCTTTCTTT

v_gene: TRBV7-8
d_gene: .
abundance: once
j_gene: TRBJ1-1
CDR3aa: CASSSLFGVDTEAFF
CDR3nt: TGTGCCAGCAGCTCCCTCTTTGGGGTTGACACTGAAGCTTTCTTT

v_gene: TRBV9
d_gene: TRBD2
abundance: once
j_gene: TRBJ2-3
CDR3aa: CASSVAGASGRPLDTQYF
CDR3nt: TGTGCCAGCAGCGTAGCCGGGGCTAGCGGGAGGCCACTAGATACGCAGTATTTT

v_gene: TRBV3-1/TRBV3-2
d_gene: .
abundance: .
j_gene: TRBJ1-5
CDR3aa: CASSQVVTGNQPQHF
CDR3nt: TGTGCCAGCAGCCAAGTTGTGACAGGCAATCAGCCCCAGCATTTT

v_gene: TRBV6-5
d_gene: .
abundance: .
j_gene: TRBJ1-6
CDR3aa: CASDQLGNSPLHF
CDR3nt: TGTGCCAGCGACCAATTGGGGAATTCACCCCTCCACTTT

v_gene: TRBV28
d_gene: .
abundance: .
j_gene: TRBJ1-2
CDR3aa: CASGGGKDSYTF
CDR3nt: TGTGCCAGCGGGGGTGGGAAGGATAGCTACACCTTC

v_gene: TRBV27
d_gene: .
abundance: .
j_gene: TRBJ1-6
CDR3aa: CASTAERGASPLHF
CDR3nt: TGTGCCAGCACCGCAGAGCGGGGGGCTTCACCCCTCCACTTT

v_gene: TRBV19
d_gene: .
abundance: .
j_gene: TRBJ1-1
CDR3aa: CASTLGGNTEAFF
CDR3nt: TGTGCCAGTACCCTAGGGGGGAACACTGAAGCTTTCTTT

v_gene: TRBV6-5
d_gene: .
abundance: once
j_gene: TRBJ2-7
CDR3aa: CASRPGTSTYEQYF
CDR3nt: TGTGCCAGCAGGCCCGGGACATCGACTTACGAGCAGTACTTC

v_gene: TRBV2
d_gene: TRBD1
abundance: .
j_gene: TRBJ1-6
CDR3aa: CASSVQGANSPLHF
CDR3nt: TGTGCCAGCAGTGTCCAGGGGGCTAATTCACCCCTCCACTTT

v_gene: TRBV7-2
d_gene: .
abundance: .
j_gene: TRBJ1-2
CDR3aa: CASTLRGANYGYTF
CDR3nt: TGTGCCAGCACCTTAAGAGGGGCTAACTATGGCTACACCTTC

v_gene: TRBV27
d_gene: TRBD1
abundance: .
j_gene: TRBJ1-4
CDR3aa: CASSSRINRGLAWEKLFF
CDR3nt: TGTGCCAGCAGTTCCCGGATTAACAGGGGGTTGGCTTGGGAAAAACTGTTTTTT

v_gene: TRBV2
d_gene: TRBD1
abundance: once
j_gene: TRBJ2-1
CDR3aa: CASRPGTDYNEQFF
CDR3nt: TGTGCCAGCAGACCCGGGACAGACTACAATGAGCAGTTCTTC

v_gene: TRBV19
d_gene: .
abundance: .
j_gene: TRBJ1-2
CDR3aa: CASSIPTAKSYGYTF
CDR3nt: TGTGCCAGTAGTATACCGACAGCCAAGAGTTATGGCTACACCTTC

v_gene: TRBV2
d_gene: .
abundance: once
j_gene: TRBJ1-5
CDR3aa: CASSEWGNQPQHF
CDR3nt: TGTGCCAGCAGTGAATGGGGTAACCAGCCCCAGCATTTT

v_gene: TRBV6-5
d_gene: .
abundance: once
j_gene: TRBJ1-5
CDR3aa: CASSQGGFGQPQHF
CDR3nt: TGTGCCAGCAGCCAGGGAGGTTTTGGGCAGCCCCAGCATTTT

v_gene: TRBV19
d_gene: TRBD1
abundance: .
j_gene: TRBJ1-1
CDR3aa: CASSIGRDSGTEAFF
CDR3nt: TGTGCCAGTAGTATAGGCCGGGACAGCGGCACTGAAGCTTTCTTT

v_gene: TRBV28
d_gene: .
abundance: .
j_gene: TRBJ2-1
CDR3aa: CASSSPGQGFNEQFF
CDR3nt: TGTGCCAGCAGTTCGCCCGGACAAGGTTTCAATGAGCAGTTCTTC

v_gene: TRBV5-1
d_gene: TRBD2
abundance: .
j_gene: TRBJ2-1
CDR3aa: CASSLGAVSGSVGNEQFF
CDR3nt: TGCGCCAGCAGCTTGGGGGCAGTTAGCGGGAGTGTAGGCAATGAGCAGTTCTTC

v_gene: TRBV12-3/TRBV12-4
d_gene: .
abundance: .
j_gene: TRBJ1-2
CDR3aa: CASNPDHGDGYTF
CDR3nt: TGTGCCAGCAACCCTGACCACGGCGATGGCTACACCTTC

v_gene: TRBV18
d_gene: TRBD1
abundance: .
j_gene: TRBJ1-1
CDR3aa: CASSRSNRGHIEAFF
CDR3nt: TGTGCCAGCTCACGATCAAACAGGGGGCACATTGAAGCTTTCTTT

v_gene: TRBV7-9
d_gene: .
abundance: .
j_gene: TRBJ1-2
CDR3aa: CASSTAAVGTLYGYTF
CDR3nt: TGTGCCAGCAGTACCGCCGCCGTTGGGACACTCTATGGCTACACCTTC

v_gene: TRBV27
d_gene: .
abundance: .
j_gene: TRBJ1-5
CDR3aa: CASSLRGFNQPQHF
CDR3nt: TGTGCCAGCAGTTTACGCGGTTTCAATCAGCCCCAGCATTTT

v_gene: TRBV4-2
d_gene: .
abundance: .
j_gene: TRBJ2-7
CDR3aa: CASSHLESAYEQYF
CDR3nt: TGTGCCAGCAGCCACCTGGAGTCAGCCTACGAGCAGTACTTC

v_gene: TRBV2
d_gene: .
abundance: .
j_gene: TRBJ2-5
CDR3aa: CASSEEKGYQETQYF
CDR3nt: TGTGCCAGCAGTGAAGAGAAAGGGTACCAAGAGACCCAGTACTTC

v_gene: TRBV4-2
d_gene: .
abundance: .
j_gene: TRBJ2-4
CDR3aa: CASSQEGPSIAKNIQYF
CDR3nt: TGTGCCAGCAGCCAAGAAGGGCCCTCAATAGCCAAAAACATTCAGTACTTC

v_gene: TRBV27
d_gene: .
abundance: .
j_gene: TRBJ1-5
CDR3aa: CASSASRAGSNQPQHF
CDR3nt: TGTGCCAGCAGTGCTTCACGGGCGGGCAGCAATCAGCCCCAGCATTTT

v_gene: TRBV6-5
d_gene: .
abundance: .
j_gene: TRBJ1-1
CDR3aa: CASSYRGDTEAFF
CDR3nt: TGTGCCAGCAGTTACCGGGGAGACACTGAAGCTTTCTTT

v_gene: TRBV7-9
d_gene: TRBD1
abundance: .
j_gene: TRBJ1-1
CDR3aa: CASSVLQGAEAFF
CDR3nt: TGTGCCAGCAGCGTCCTACAGGGGGCTGAAGCTTTCTTT

v_gene: TRBV6-5
d_gene: TRBD2
abundance: .
j_gene: TRBJ2-7
CDR3aa: CASIQGGGSYEQYF
CDR3nt: TGTGCCAGCATCCAAGGCGGGGGGTCGTACGAGCAGTACTTC